This T cell receptor beta chain originates from a study of patients and donors after allogeneic stem cell transplantation. TCRdb reanalysed the RT-PCR reads using MiXCR and keeps one entry per CDR3 protein. The sample gives around 150,000 distinct CDR3 sequences, approximately 31% of which show up once; approximately 3.5% is in the top ten. This receptor was identified in a human donor who was either an allogeneic HSCT recipient or a stem cell or donor lymphocyte infusion donor (not recorded which). It is not recorded whose cells these are; they may come from a transplant donor. Sequencing was carried out using blood, either unsorted or a sorted T cell fraction (not recorded which).

The CDR3 nucleotides are TGTGCCAGCACCCCACGTGGGACAGGGGGTACCAATTCACCCCTCCACTTT. Encoded protein: CASTPRGTGGTNSPLHF. J is TRBJ1-6 and V is TRBV6-5, with 11 bases aligning to TRBD1. The CDR3 covers 17 residues. Unmatched junction bases numbered 12, after V lost 7 bases and J lost 7 bases. Germline-derived CDR1 and CDR2 are MNHEY and SVGAGI.